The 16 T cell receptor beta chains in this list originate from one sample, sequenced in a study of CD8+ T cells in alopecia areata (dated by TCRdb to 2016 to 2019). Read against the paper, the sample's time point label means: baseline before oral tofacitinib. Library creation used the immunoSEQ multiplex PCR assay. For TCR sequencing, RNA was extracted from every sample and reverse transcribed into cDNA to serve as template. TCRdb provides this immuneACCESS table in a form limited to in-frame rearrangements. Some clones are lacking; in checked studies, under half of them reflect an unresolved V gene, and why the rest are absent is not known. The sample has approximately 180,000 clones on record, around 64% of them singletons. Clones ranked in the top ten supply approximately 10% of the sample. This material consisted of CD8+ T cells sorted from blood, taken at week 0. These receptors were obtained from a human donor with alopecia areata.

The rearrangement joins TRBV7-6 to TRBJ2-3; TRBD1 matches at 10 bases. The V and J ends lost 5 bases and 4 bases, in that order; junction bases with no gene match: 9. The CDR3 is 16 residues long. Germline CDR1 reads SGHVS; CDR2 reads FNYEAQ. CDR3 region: CASSPGTGVRPDTQYF. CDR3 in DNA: TGTGCCAGCAGCCCAGGGACAGGGGTACGACCAGATACGCAGTATTTT.

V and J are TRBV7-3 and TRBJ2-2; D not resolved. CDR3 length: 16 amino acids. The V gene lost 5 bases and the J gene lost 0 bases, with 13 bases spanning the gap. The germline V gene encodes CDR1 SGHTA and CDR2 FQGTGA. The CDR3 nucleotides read TGTGCCAGCAGCCCACGGACCACGCCGAACACCGGGGAGCTGTTTTTT. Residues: CASSPRTTPNTGELFF.

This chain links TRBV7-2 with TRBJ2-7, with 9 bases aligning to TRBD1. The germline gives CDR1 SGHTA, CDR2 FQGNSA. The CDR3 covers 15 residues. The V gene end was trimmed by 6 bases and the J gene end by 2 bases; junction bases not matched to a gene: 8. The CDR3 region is CASSYGQGRTYEQYF. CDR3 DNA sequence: TGTGCCAGCAGTTACGGACAGGGGCGTACCTACGAGCAGTACTTC.

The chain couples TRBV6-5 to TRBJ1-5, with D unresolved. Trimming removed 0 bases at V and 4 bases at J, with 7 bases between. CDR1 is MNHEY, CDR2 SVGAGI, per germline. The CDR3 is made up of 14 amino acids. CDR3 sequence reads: CASSYSFENQPQHF. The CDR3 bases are TGTGCCAGCAGTTACTCATTCGAGAATCAGCCCCAGCATTTT.

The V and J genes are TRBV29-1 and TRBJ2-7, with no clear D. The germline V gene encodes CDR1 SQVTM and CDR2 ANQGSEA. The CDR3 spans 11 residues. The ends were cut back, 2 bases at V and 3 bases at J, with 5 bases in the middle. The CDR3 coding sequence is TGCAGCGTTGAATCGTTCTACGAGCAGTACTTC. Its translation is CSVESFYEQYF.

Written as DNA, the CDR3 is TGTGCCACCATGGCCTATGGCTACACCTTC. Translating it yields CATMAYGYTF. V usage is TRBV2 and J usage is TRBJ1-2; no clear D. The CDR3 length is 10 residues. Germline values: CDR1 SNHLY, CDR2 FYNNEI. The V and J ends lost 10 bases and 4 bases respectively, with 7 bases between them.

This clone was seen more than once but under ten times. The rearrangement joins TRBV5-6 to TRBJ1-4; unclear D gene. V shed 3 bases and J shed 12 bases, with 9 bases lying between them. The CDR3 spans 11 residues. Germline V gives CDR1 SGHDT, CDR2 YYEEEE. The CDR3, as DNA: TGTGCCAGCAGCTATGGAGGAGAACTGTTTTTT. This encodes CASSYGGELFF.

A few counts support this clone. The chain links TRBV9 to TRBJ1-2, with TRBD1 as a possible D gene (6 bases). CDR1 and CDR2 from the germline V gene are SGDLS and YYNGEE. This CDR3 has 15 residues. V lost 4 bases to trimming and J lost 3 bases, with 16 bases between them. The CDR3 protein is CASSHPDRLYYGYTF. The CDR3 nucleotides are TGTGCCAGCAGCCATCCCGACAGGCTCTACTATGGCTACACCTTC. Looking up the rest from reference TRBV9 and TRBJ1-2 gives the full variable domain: DSGVTQTPKHLITATGQRVTLRCSPRSGDLSVYWYQQSLDQGLQFLIQYYNGEERAKGNILERFSAQQFPDLHSELNLSSLELGDSALYFCASSHPDRLYYGYTFGSGTRLTVV.

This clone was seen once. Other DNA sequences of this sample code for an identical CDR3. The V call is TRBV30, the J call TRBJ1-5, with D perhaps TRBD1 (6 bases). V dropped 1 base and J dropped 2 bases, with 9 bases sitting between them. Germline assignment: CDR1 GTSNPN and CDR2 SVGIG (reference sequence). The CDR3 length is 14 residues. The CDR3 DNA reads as TGTGCCTGGAGTGGGGGGGCTGGCAATCAGCCCCAGCATTTT. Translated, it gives CAWSGGAGNQPQHF.

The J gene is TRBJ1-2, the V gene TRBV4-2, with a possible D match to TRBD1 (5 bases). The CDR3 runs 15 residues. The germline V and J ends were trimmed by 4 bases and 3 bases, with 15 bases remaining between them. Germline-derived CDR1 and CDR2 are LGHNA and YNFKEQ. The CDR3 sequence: CASSLGTPRDYGYTF. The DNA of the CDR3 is TGTGCCAGCAGCCTCGGGACCCCCCGCGACTATGGCTACACCTTC.

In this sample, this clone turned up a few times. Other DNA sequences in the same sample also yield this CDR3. The CDR3 region is CASSLGSRGYTF. In DNA, the CDR3 is TGTGCCAGCAGCTTAGGCTCGCGAGGCTACACCTTC. The chain combines TRBV7-9 with TRBJ1-2; D is ambiguous. The CDR3 is 12 residues long. The V end lost 1 base, the J end lost 8 bases, and 8 bases lay between the germline ends. Looked up from germline, CDR1 is SEHNR and CDR2 is FQNEAQ (reference sequence).

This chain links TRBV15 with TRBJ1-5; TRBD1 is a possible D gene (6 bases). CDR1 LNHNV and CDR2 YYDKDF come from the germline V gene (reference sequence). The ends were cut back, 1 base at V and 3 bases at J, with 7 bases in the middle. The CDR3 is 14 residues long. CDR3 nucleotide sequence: TGTGCCACCAGCAGAGGGACAGTCAATCAGCCCCAGCATTTT. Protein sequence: CATSRGTVNQPQHF.

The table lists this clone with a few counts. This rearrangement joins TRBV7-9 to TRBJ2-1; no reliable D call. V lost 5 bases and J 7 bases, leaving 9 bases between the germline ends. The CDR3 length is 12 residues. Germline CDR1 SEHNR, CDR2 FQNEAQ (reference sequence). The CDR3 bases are TGTGCCAGCAGCCTAGACGGGAATGAGCAGTTCTTC. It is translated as CASSLDGNEQFF.

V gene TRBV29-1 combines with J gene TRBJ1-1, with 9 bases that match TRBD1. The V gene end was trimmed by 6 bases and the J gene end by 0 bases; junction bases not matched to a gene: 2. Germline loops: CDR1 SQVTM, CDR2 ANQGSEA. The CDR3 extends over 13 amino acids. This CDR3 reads CSVGTGLNTEAFF. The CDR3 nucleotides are TGCAGCGTGGGGACAGGGCTGAACACTGAAGCTTTCTTT.

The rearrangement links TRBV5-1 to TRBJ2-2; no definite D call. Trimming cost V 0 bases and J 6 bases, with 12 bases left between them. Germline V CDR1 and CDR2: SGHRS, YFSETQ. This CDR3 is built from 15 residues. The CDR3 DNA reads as TGCGCCAGCAGCTTGGGCCCCCTACCTGCCGGGGAGCTGTTTTTT. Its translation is CASSLGPLPAGELFF.

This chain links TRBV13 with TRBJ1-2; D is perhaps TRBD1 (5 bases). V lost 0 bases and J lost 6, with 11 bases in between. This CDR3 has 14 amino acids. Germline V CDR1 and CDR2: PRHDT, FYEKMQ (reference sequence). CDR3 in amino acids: CASSLGRDWNGYTF. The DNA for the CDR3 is TGTGCCAGCAGCTTAGGGCGGGACTGGAATGGCTACACCTTC.